The table lists the clone carrying this T cell receptor beta chain with many counts. Its antigen is not known. TCRdb independently ran MiXCR on the reads; one entry per CDR3 protein. The repertoire holds some 800,000 distinct CDR3 sequences, with 25% to 30% as singletons. Trimming removed 5 bases from V and 8 bases from J, with 18 bases in between. The CDR3 has 14 residues. The sample comes from a study of T cell repertoires in cytomegalovirus infection. Across the whole study: Public TCR beta signatures indicated both CMV infection and matching HLA type. Overall study results and limits: CMV carriers having the relevant HLA were flagged by cumulative public TCR beta family frequency.

The chain is built from TRBV12-3 or TRBV12-4 and TRBJ1-1; a possible D gene is TRBD1 (5 bases). The sample here was cultured CD8+ T cells from PBMCs, taken from culture after CMV antigen stimulation. The receptor comes from a human donor in good health (CMV status not recorded). Some clones in this sample may be carry-over from other donors' samples. The CDR3 bases are TGTGCCAGCAGTCTGGTTGTTCAGGGTTTAGAAGCTTTCTTT. It encodes CASSLVVQGLEAFF.